The 3 T cell receptor beta chains below were found in one sample sequenced in a study of blood T cell repertoires in COVID-19. TCRdb's copy holds only in-frame clones and misses some; the assay was immunoSEQ multiplex PCR. The table lists some 340,000 clones, around 84% of them singletons. Sequencing used peripheral blood. Receptors were obtained from a woman in her late teens or twenties with acute or convalescent COVID-19.

The rearrangement uses TRBV9 and TRBJ1-2; 8 bases line up with TRBD1. J gave up 6 bases and V 0 bases, and 7 bases lay outside the gene matches. The CDR3 totals 15 residues. Germline CDR1 is SGDLS and CDR2 is YYNGEE. The CDR3 spells CASSVDGQGGNGYTF. Written as DNA, the CDR3 is TGTGCCAGCAGCGTAGATGGACAGGGTGGAAATGGCTACACCTTC.

This clone was picked up a small number of times. In the same sample, other DNA sequences code for this CDR3. The chain employs TRBV6-5 and TRBJ2-5; possibly TRBD1 for D (5 bases). Deletions cut 2 bases from V and 4 bases from J, with 5 bases between. This CDR3 has 12 amino acids. Germline V gene data show CDR1 as MNHEY and CDR2 as SVGAGI. The CDR3 loop reads CASSYRGETQYF. CDR3 in DNA: TGTGCCAGCAGTTACAGGGGAGAGACCCAGTACTTC.

The chain uses TRBV24-1 and TRBJ2-1; a possible D gene is TRBD2 (6 bases). The germline CDR1 and CDR2 sequences are KGHDR and SFDVKD. This CDR3 has 15 amino acids. Trimming cost V 8 bases and J 9 bases, with 22 bases left between them. The CDR3 sequence: CATMQSSGTDVEQFF. CDR3 nucleotides: TGTGCCACCATGCAATCTTCCGGGACTGATGTTGAGCAGTTCTTC.